This TCR beta chain was identified in a study of cytomegalovirus exposure and HLA in healthy donors. Study-level background: An earlier analysis found some 100 million unique TCR beta sequences from around 180 million T cells. Across about 400 genotyped donors, 81% landed in the Caucasian-associated ancestry cluster.

Vbeta (60) and Jbeta (13) primers were used in the PCR. Here immunoSEQ multiplex PCR was the method, and the copy in TCRdb shows in-frame clones only, minus some. The repertoire has 60,000 to 85,000 clones, 70% to 75% of them found once; the top ten carry roughly 11%. As concerns this clone: Its antigen is not identified.

Study-wide points: As a later analysis revealed, most CMV-associated TCR beta chains appeared HLA-restricted. A later analysis linked a missense variant in DCLRE1C to the trimming of TCR beta V and J genes.

Trimming removed 5 bases from V and 2 bases from J, with 9 bases in between. Germline V gene data show CDR1 as SGHDN and CDR2 as FVKESK. The CDR3 loop spans 13 amino acids. Sequenced input: PBMCs. This chain joins TRBV14 and TRBJ1-1; possible D gene TRBD1, 6 bases. The source of this sequence is a human donor in good health. The CDR3 coding sequence is TGTGCCAGCAGCTGGACAGTTAACACTGAAGCTTTCTTT. Translated: CASSWTVNTEAFF.